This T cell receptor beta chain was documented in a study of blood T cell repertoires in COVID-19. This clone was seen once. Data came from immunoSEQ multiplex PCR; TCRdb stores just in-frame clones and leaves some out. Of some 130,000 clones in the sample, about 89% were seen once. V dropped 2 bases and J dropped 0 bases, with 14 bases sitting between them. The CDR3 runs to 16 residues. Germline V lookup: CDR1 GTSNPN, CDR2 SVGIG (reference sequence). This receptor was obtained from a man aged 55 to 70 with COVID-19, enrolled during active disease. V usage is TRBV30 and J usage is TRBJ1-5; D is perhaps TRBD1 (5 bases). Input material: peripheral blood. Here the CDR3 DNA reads TGTGCCTGGAGTCGTCCGGCGGGGGGTAGCAATCAGCCCCAGCATTTT. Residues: CAWSRPAGGSNQPQHF.